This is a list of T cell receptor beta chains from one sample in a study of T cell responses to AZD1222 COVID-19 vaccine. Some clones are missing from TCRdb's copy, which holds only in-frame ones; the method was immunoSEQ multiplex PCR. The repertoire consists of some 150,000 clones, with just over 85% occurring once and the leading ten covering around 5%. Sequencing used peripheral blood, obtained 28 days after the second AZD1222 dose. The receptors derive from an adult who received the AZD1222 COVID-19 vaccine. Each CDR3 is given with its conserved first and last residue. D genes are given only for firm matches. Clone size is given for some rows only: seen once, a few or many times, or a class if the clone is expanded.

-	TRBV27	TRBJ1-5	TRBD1	CASSPGTGGGNQPQHF	TGTGCCAGCAGCCCCGGGACAGGGGGCGGCAATCAGCCCCAGCATTTT
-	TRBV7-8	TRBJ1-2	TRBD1	CASSLAGRDSASGYYGYTF	TGTGCCAGCAGCTTAGCAGGCCGGGACAGTGCAAGCGGATACTATGGCTACACCTTC
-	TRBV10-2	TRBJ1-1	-	CASSTLQRLEAFF	TGCGCCAGCAGTACCTTACAGAGACTTGAAGCTTTCTTT
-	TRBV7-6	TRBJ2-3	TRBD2	CASSETPGTSQPGGQYF	TGTGCCAGCAGCGAAACACCCGGGACTAGCCAACCTGGGGGGCAGTATTTT
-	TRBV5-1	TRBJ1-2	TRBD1	CASTPLPSQGQGYTF	TGCGCCAGCACCCCTCTCCCGTCACAGGGGCAAGGCTACACCTTC
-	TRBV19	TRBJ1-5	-	CASSLITRVDQPQHF	TGTGCCAGTAGCCTTATCACCAGGGTTGATCAGCCCCAGCATTTT
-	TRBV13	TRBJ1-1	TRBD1	CASSLVRGGHTEAFF	TGTGCCAGCAGCTTAGTTAGAGGGGGCCACACTGAAGCTTTCTTT
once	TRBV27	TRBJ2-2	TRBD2	CASSLSPSGTGTGELFF	TGTGCCAGCAGTTTATCGCCTAGCGGGACCGGGACCGGGGAGCTGTTTTTT
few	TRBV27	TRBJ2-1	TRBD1	CASSLTGTGYNEQFF	TGTGCCAGCAGTTTAACCGGGACAGGCTACAATGAGCAGTTCTTC
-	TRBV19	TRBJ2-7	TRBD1	CASRRTGGTYEQYF	TGTGCCAGTAGGCGGACAGGGGGGACCTACGAGCAGTACTTC
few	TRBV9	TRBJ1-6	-	CASTRRGGDSPLHF	TGTGCCAGCACCCGACGGGGGGGCGATTCACCCCTCCACTTT
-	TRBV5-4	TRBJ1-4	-	CASSFPGGEKLFF	TGTGCCAGCAGCTTCCCCGGGGGGGAAAAACTGTTTTTT
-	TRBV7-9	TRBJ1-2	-	CASSLIGRPVAWGDMGYTF	TGTGCCAGCAGCTTAATAGGAAGGCCCGTGGCATGGGGGGATATGGGCTACACCTTC
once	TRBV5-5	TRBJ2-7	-	CASRGTAYEQYF	TGTGCCAGCAGAGGAACCGCGTACGAGCAGTACTTC
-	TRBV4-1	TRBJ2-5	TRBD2	CASSQEPSGQETQYF	TGCGCCAGCAGCCAAGAGCCTAGCGGGCAAGAGACCCAGTACTTC
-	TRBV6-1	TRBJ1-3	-	CASSGGDAASGNTIYF	TGTGCCAGCAGTGGGGGGGACGCGGCCTCTGGAAACACCATATATTTT
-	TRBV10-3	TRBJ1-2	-	CAINVGYGYTF	TGTGCCATCAATGTGGGGTATGGCTACACCTTC
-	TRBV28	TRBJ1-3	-	CASSLIRSGNTIYF	TGTGCCAGCAGTTTAATCCGCTCTGGAAACACCATATATTTT
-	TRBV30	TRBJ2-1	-	CAWSVGTGVDEQFF	TGTGCCTGGAGCGTCGGGACTGGGGTCGATGAGCAGTTCTTC
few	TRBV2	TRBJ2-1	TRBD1	CASSEGDSYNEQFF	TGTGCCAGCAGTGAAGGGGACAGCTACAATGAGCAGTTCTTC
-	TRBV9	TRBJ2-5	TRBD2	CASSVEATSGYETQYF	TGTGCCAGCAGCGTAGAAGCGACTAGCGGGTACGAGACCCAGTACTTC
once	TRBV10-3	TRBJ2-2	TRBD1	CAIRTGGDSFLNTGELFF	TGTGCCATCAGAACAGGGGGCGATAGTTTCTTGAACACCGGGGAGCTGTTTTTT
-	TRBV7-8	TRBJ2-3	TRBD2	CASSLRFSGGLSTDTQYF	TGTGCCAGCAGCTTACGCTTTAGCGGGGGGCTGAGCACAGATACGCAGTATTTT
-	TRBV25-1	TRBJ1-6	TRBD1	CASWDSYSPLHF	TGTGCCAGCTGGGACAGCTATTCACCCCTCCACTTT
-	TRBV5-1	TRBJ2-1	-	CASSLERANNEQFF	TGCGCCAGCAGCTTGGAGCGAGCCAACAATGAGCAGTTCTTC
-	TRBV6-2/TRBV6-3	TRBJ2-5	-	CASSGPGRGGKTQYF	TGTGCCAGCAGTGGCCCCGGGCGTGGAGGAAAGACCCAGTACTTC
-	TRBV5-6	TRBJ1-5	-	CASSKIAHSNQPQHF	TGTGCCAGCAGCAAAATCGCCCATAGCAATCAGCCCCAGCATTTT
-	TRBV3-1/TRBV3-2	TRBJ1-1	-	CASGQSGGNSEAFF	TGTGCATCGGGGCAATCGGGCGGGAATTCAGAAGCTTTCTTT
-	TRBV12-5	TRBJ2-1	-	CASGPPNSGSSYNEQFF	TGTGCTAGTGGTCCACCCAATTCCGGGAGCTCCTACAATGAGCAGTTCTTC
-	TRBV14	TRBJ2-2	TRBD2	CASSQGLAVSTTGELFF	TGTGCCAGCAGCCAGGGACTAGCAGTCAGTACAACCGGGGAGCTGTTTTTT
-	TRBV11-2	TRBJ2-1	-	CASSSLLIGNEQFF	TGTGCCAGCAGCTCACTCCTCATAGGGAATGAGCAGTTCTTC
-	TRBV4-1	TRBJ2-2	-	CASSQGGTATGELFF	TGCGCCAGCAGCCAAGGCGGGACGGCCACCGGGGAGCTGTTTTTT
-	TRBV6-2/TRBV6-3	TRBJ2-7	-	CASSSTGFTSYEQYF	TGTGCCAGCAGCTCCACAGGGTTTACCTCCTACGAGCAGTACTTC
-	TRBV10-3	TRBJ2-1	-	CAISVTDLEQFF	TGTGCCATCAGTGTGACGGATCTTGAGCAGTTCTTC
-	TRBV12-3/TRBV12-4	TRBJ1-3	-	CASIPGGGNTIYF	TGTGCCAGCATCCCGGGTGGGGGAAACACCATATATTTT
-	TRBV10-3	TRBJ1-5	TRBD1	CAISSRGTGDQPQHF	TGTGCCATCAGCTCTAGGGGGACAGGGGATCAGCCCCAGCATTTT
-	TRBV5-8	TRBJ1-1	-	CASSFYLNTEAFF	TGTGCCAGCAGCTTCTACCTGAACACTGAAGCTTTCTTT
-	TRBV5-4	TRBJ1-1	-	CASRGGTEAFF	TGTGCCAGCAGGGGAGGGACTGAAGCTTTCTTT
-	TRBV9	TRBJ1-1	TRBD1	CASSVGTGQAEAFF	TGTGCCAGCAGCGTAGGTACAGGACAGGCTGAAGCTTTCTTT
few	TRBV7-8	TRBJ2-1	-	CASSPWEGGNEQFF	TGTGCCAGCAGCCCGTGGGAGGGGGGCAATGAGCAGTTCTTC
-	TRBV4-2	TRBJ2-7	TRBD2	CASSQDWIGGSSNEQYF	TGTGCCAGCAGCCAAGATTGGATCGGCGGGAGTTCTAACGAGCAGTACTTC
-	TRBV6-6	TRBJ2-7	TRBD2	CATRASGVSYEQYF	TGTGCCACCCGGGCTAGCGGGGTCTCCTACGAGCAGTACTTC